This entry lists 15 T cell receptor beta chains sequenced from one sample in a study of T cell repertoires in cytomegalovirus infection. TCRdb processed the reads anew with MiXCR; each CDR3 protein has one entry. The profile shows a few hundred thousand distinct CDR3 sequences, about 25% of them singletons. The sequencing sample was made of PBMCs. The receptors come from a human donor in good health (CMV status not recorded). Some clones in this sample may be carry-over from other donors' samples.

In this sample, this clonotype turned up a few times. This sequence joins TRBV12-3 or TRBV12-4 and TRBJ1-1, with D possibly matching TRBD1 (6 bases). This CDR3 has 17 residues. Trimming shortened V by 1 base and J by 4 bases, and 19 bases separated the two germline ends. The CDR3 is CASSLVGTMTMGTEAFF. The CDR3 region has the DNA TGTGCCAGCAGTTTAGTTGGGACAATGACAATGGGCACTGAAGCTTTCTTT.

In its sample, this clonotype was seen a few times. The V and J genes are TRBV13 and TRBJ2-1, with 13 positions matching TRBD2. The trim removed 3 bases at V and 4 bases at J, leaving 18 bases unmatched. Germline CDR1 and CDR2: PRHDT and FYEKMQ (reference sequence). The CDR3 has 21 amino acids. CDR3 coding DNA: TGTGCCAGCAGCTTTTTGGGTTGGAGGACTAGCGGGAGTCCGGAATACAATGAGCAGTTCTTC. Translation gives CASSFLGWRTSGSPEYNEQFF.

This clonotype was seen ten or more times. CDR3 loop: CASTLPQETQYF. CDR3 nucleotide sequence: TGTGCCAGTACGTTACCGCAAGAGACCCAGTACTTC. V usage is TRBV2 and J usage is TRBJ2-5; D remains unclear. Between the trimmed V and J ends, which lost 9 bases and 2 bases, there was a span of 10 bases. CDR1 and CDR2 from the germline V gene are SNHLY and FYNNEI. The CDR3 is 12 residues long.

The V call is TRBV19, the J call TRBJ1-1, with D tentatively TRBD1 (6 bases). This CDR3 region has 16 residues. The germline gives CDR1 LNHDA, CDR2 SQIVND (reference sequence). Trimming pared 3 bases from V and 0 bases from J, leaving 14 bases between. CDR3 loop: CASSMTGQRVNTEAFF. CDR3 DNA: TGTGCCAGTAGTATGACAGGCCAACGGGTGAACACTGAAGCTTTCTTT.

The CDR3 DNA reads TGTGCCACCAGCAGCCGACGAGCCAAGACCGGGGAGCTGTTTTTT. Translated, it gives CATSSRRAKTGELFF. V is TRBV15 and J is TRBJ2-2; D is undetermined. Germline values: CDR1 LNHNV, CDR2 YYDKDF (reference sequence). The CDR3 has 15 residues. Trimming stripped 3 bases from V and 5 bases from J, with 13 bases between.

In its sample, this clonotype was seen many times. This sequence joins TRBV7-2 and TRBJ2-3; D ambiguous. Per the germline V gene, CDR1 is SGHTA and CDR2 is FQGNSA. With 5 bases removed from V and 0 bases from J, the gap between germline ends came to 9 bases. The CDR3 spans 14 residues. CDR3 amino acids: CASSPSRSTDTQYF. In DNA form, the CDR3 reads TGTGCCAGCAGCCCCTCCCGGAGCACAGATACGCAGTATTTT.

Ten or more counts support this clonotype. The rearrangement links TRBV6-1 to TRBJ2-2; 7 positions match TRBD1. The CDR3 runs to 15 residues. Germline V gives CDR1 MNHNS, CDR2 SASEGT. V gave up 6 bases and J gave up 1 base; unmatched junction bases: 5. In nucleotides, the CDR3 is TGTGCCAGCAGAGGCCGGACAGGGAACACCGGGGAGCTGTTTTTT. Its translation is CASRGRTGNTGELFF.

The chain couples TRBV13 to TRBJ2-3, with 8 bases aligning to TRBD2. V gave up 5 bases and J gave up 0 bases; unmatched junction bases: 7. The length of the CDR3 is 16 residues. Looked up from germline, CDR1 is PRHDT and CDR2 is FYEKMQ (reference sequence). CDR3 amino acids: CASSASGGRSTDTQYF. CDR3 in DNA: TGTGCCAGCAGCGCATCGGGGGGGAGAAGCACAGATACGCAGTATTTT.

The sample holds a few counts of this clonotype. The chain uses TRBV15 and TRBJ1-2; a weak D match, TRBD1 (6 bases). Per the germline V gene, CDR1 is LNHNV and CDR2 is YYDKDF (reference sequence). Trimming cost V 1 base and J 3 bases, with 12 bases left between them. This CDR3 comprises 15 residues. The CDR3 nucleotides are TGTGCCACCAGCAGAGCCGGCAGGGGTGACTATGGCTACACCTTC. Protein: CATSRAGRGDYGYTF.

This clonotype was counted only a few times. The chain combines TRBV28 with TRBJ2-7; TRBD2 agrees at 7 bases. The CDR3 sequence is 18 residues long. The germline CDR1 and CDR2 sequences are MDHEN and SYDVKM. V lost 6 bases and J lost 3; bases outside the gene matches: 20. The DNA of the CDR3 is TGTGCCAGCAGCCCAGCCCGGCCGGGGGGAGTAGCGGACTACGAGCAGTACGTC. Translated: CASSPARPGGVADYEQYV.

This clonotype has a count of ten or more. One end of the junction fails to match germline, which may point to a read error. The chain uses TRBV7-7 and TRBJ1-6; the D gene is possibly TRBD1 (6 bases). This CDR3 has 24 amino acids. Looked up from germline, CDR1 is SSHAT and CDR2 is FNYEAQ (reference sequence). CDR3 protein: CASSLGGEGTPPSGYMGYNSPLHF. CDR3 nucleotides: TGTGCTAGCAGCTTAGGGGGGGAAGGGACACCCCCGAGCGGATATATGGGGTATAATTCACCCCTCCACTTT.

This clonotype was seen a few times. The chain carries TRBV27 and TRBJ1-2, with unresolved D. Germline CDR1 and CDR2: MNHEY and SMNVEV (reference sequence). V was trimmed by 5 bases and J by 0 bases, leaving 22 bases between them. This CDR3 comprises 18 residues. CDR3 sequence (DNA): TGTGCCAGCAGTCCTTCAGTACTAGCGTTTTTAGCTAACTATGGCTACACCTTC. Translating it yields CASSPSVLAFLANYGYTF.

A few counts support this clonotype. This sequence joins TRBV15 and TRBJ2-7; 11 bases agree with TRBD1. Unmatched junction bases numbered 8, after V lost 1 base and J lost 6 bases. The CDR3 consists of 16 residues. Germline CDR1 and CDR2: LNHNV and YYDKDF (reference sequence). The CDR3, as DNA: TGTGCCACCAGCAGAGGAACCGGGACAGGGGGTAGCGAGCAGTACTTC. It translates to CATSRGTGTGGSEQYF.

This clonotype was recorded only once. This sequence joins TRBV24-1 and TRBJ1-5; D remains unclear. V lost 6 bases and J 3 bases, leaving 11 bases between the germline ends. The germline gives CDR1 KGHDR, CDR2 SFDVKD. The CDR3 runs 14 residues. The CDR3 sequence is CATSPPGFNQPQHF. Written as DNA, the CDR3 is TGTGCCACCAGTCCCCCAGGCTTCAATCAGCCCCAGCATTTT.

The rearrangement links TRBV12-3 or TRBV12-4 to TRBJ1-1; possibly TRBD1 for D (5 bases). V lost 3 bases to trimming and J lost 5 bases, with 13 bases between them. The CDR3 is 14 residues long. The DNA for the CDR3 is TGTGCCAGCAGTTTCGGGGGGAAAGGGACTGAAGCTTTCTTT. It specifies CASSFGGKGTEAFF.